This entry is about one T cell receptor (beta chain). As yet, its antigen is unknown. The CDR3 runs to 13 residues. Germline V gives CDR1 SNHLY, CDR2 FYNNEI. V lost 7 bases, J lost 2 bases, and 9 bases lay in between. Generated by immunoSEQ multiplex PCR, the TCRdb table keeps only in-frame clones and is missing some. Seen here are 75,000 to 95,000 clones, roughly 90% observed once, and the top ten hold 4% to 5%. This entry belongs to a study of T cell responses to AZD1222 COVID-19 vaccine. Study conclusions and caveats: A reported finding is that nearly half of spike-specific TCRs target unmutated variant regions. Samples come after the peak T cell response, not at day 14.

The sequence was obtained from an adult in good health. Sample: peripheral blood, taken on day 0 of AZD1222 vaccination. The chain recombines TRBV2 with TRBJ1-5; no clear D. DNA of the CDR3: TGTGCCAGCACCTGGACCCGCAATCAGCCCCAGCATTTT. Protein product: CASTWTRNQPQHF.